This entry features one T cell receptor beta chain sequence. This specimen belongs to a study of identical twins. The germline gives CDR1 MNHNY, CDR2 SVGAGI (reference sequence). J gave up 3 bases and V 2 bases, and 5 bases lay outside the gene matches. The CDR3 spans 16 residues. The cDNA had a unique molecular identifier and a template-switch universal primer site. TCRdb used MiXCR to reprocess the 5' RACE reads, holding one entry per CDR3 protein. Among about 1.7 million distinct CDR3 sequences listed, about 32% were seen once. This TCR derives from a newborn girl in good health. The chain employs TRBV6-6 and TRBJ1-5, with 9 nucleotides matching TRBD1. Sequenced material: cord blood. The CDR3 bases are TGTGCCAGCAGTTACGTGACAGGGGGGATCAATCAGCCCCAGCATTTT. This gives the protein CASSYVTGGINQPQHF.